The 27 T cell receptor beta chains below come from one sample, sequenced in a study of cytomegalovirus exposure and HLA in healthy donors. PCR was performed using 60 Vbeta and 13 Jbeta primers. Produced via immunoSEQ multiplex PCR; TCRdb's table is partial and in-frame only. The sample records 120,000 or so clones, roughly 80% being singletons. What was sequenced was PBMCs. Every receptor here comes from a woman aged 40 to 49 in good health and CMV-seropositive.

The CDR3: CATGTGESYEQYF. The CDR3 nucleotides are TGTGCCACCGGGACAGGGGAGTCCTACGAGCAGTACTTC. This chain links TRBV15 with TRBJ2-7; 10 positions agree with TRBD1. With 8 bases clipped from V and 1 base from J, the junction kept 2 bases outside the gene matches. This CDR3 is built from 13 residues. In germline, CDR1 is LNHNV, CDR2 YYDKDF (reference sequence).

The chain links TRBV7-6 to TRBJ2-2; D possibly corresponds to TRBD1 (6 bases). There are 16 residues in the CDR3. CDR1 SGHVS and CDR2 FNYEAQ come from the germline V gene. V was shortened by 5 bases and J by 0 bases, with 13 bases between the two germline ends. Written as DNA, the CDR3 is TGTGCCAGCAGCGGACGACAGGAAACGAACACCGGGGAGCTGTTTTTT. Its protein product is CASSGRQETNTGELFF. Looking up the rest from reference TRBV7-6 and TRBJ2-2 gives the full variable domain: GAGVSQSPRYKVTKRGQDVALRCDPISGHVSLYWYRQALGQGPEFLTYFNYEAQQDKSGLPNDRFSAERPEGSISTLTIQRTEQRDSAMYRCASSGRQETNTGELFFGEGSRLTVL.

V usage is TRBV30 and J usage is TRBJ2-3, with D possibly matching TRBD2 (6 bases). This CDR3 spans 15 amino acids. Looked up from germline, CDR1 is GTSNPN and CDR2 is SVGIG (reference sequence). V shed 0 bases and J shed 1 base, with 11 bases lying between them. CDR3 coding DNA: TGTGCCTGGAGTGTACATAGCGGACGCACAGATACGCAGTATTTT. Its protein is CAWSVHSGRTDTQYF.

The chain has TRBV5-1 and TRBJ1-1; possibly TRBD1 for D (5 bases). V lost 4 bases to trimming and J lost 7 bases, with 14 bases between them. CDR3 length: 13 residues. Germline V gene data show CDR1 as SGHRS and CDR2 as YFSETQ. CDR3 residues: CASSPGAGLEAFF. The DNA for the CDR3 is TGCGCCAGCAGCCCTGGGGCGGGACTTGAAGCTTTCTTT.

This chain links TRBV5-4 with TRBJ1-4, with TRBD1 matching 8 bases. CDR1 and CDR2 from the germline V gene are SGHNT and YYREEE (reference sequence). Trimming removed 7 bases from V and 6 bases from J; junction bases left unmatched: 17. This CDR3 has 17 residues. The chain's CDR3 is CASRPPGAGGEDEKLFF. The DNA for the CDR3 is TGTGCCAGCCGTCCGCCCGGGGCAGGGGGCGAGGATGAAAAACTGTTTTTT.

The chain couples TRBV5-8 to TRBJ1-1; D remains unclear. Trimming removed 3 bases at V and 0 bases at J, with 9 bases between. This CDR3 has 14 residues. Germline values: CDR1 SGHTS, CDR2 YDEGEE. The CDR3 sequence: CASSSPPVNTEAFF. In DNA form, the CDR3 reads TGTGCCAGCAGCTCACCCCCGGTGAACACTGAAGCTTTCTTT.

This rearrangement joins TRBV20-1 to TRBJ1-1; D unresolved. Germline V lookup: CDR1 DFQATT, CDR2 SNEGSKA (reference sequence). The CDR3 is made up of 10 amino acids. Trimming stripped 1 base from V and 11 bases from J, with 8 bases between. CDR3: CSARVGGAFF. The CDR3 DNA reads as TGCAGTGCTAGAGTTGGTGGCGCTTTCTTT.

The V and J genes are TRBV5-1 and TRBJ1-1; D remains ambiguous. Trimming stripped 2 bases from V and 1 base from J, with 9 bases between. The CDR3 is made up of 14 amino acids. The germline CDR1 and CDR2 sequences are SGHRS and YFSETQ. CDR3 sequence reads: CASSFAGQNTEAFF. The CDR3 coding sequence is TGCGCCAGCAGCTTCGCAGGCCAGAACACTGAAGCTTTCTTT.

The chain carries TRBV6-5 and TRBJ2-3; D is possibly TRBD2 (5 bases). Trimming shortened V by 0 bases and J by 2 bases, and 12 bases separated the two germline ends. The CDR3 totals 16 residues. Germline V gene lookup returns CDR1 MNHEY and CDR2 SVGAGI. Here the CDR3 DNA reads TGTGCCAGCAGTTACTCGATTGGAGGAGACACAGATACGCAGTATTTT. Translating gives CASSYSIGGDTDTQYF.

This clone was counted only a few times. The genes are TRBV7-9 and TRBJ2-5, with 8 positions matching TRBD2. V shed 5 bases, J shed 1 base, and the junction held 12 bases outside the gene matches. The CDR3 consists of 17 residues. Germline CDR1 reads SEHNR; CDR2 reads FQNEAQ (reference sequence). CDR3 bases: TGTGCCAGCAGCCTCCTCCCGGGGGGGCGGTTCCAAGAGACCCAGTACTTC. It encodes CASSLLPGGRFQETQYF.

The genes are TRBV19 and TRBJ1-5; D is unclear. V lost 3 bases and J lost 0, with 9 bases in between. Germline values: CDR1 LNHDA, CDR2 SQIVND (reference sequence). The CDR3 totals 15 residues. The CDR3, as DNA: TGTGCCAGTAGTATCATGTGGCATAGCAATCAGCCCCAGCATTTT. This encodes CASSIMWHSNQPQHF.

The chain uses TRBV10-3 and TRBJ1-5; 7 nucleotides align to TRBD1. The CDR3 extends over 16 amino acids. CDR1 and CDR2 from the germline V gene are ENHRY and SYGVKD. J gave up 3 bases and V 2 bases, and 7 bases lay outside the gene matches. CDR3 nucleotides: TGTGCCATCAGTGAGACAGGGGTCTGGACCAATCAGCCCCAGCATTTT. Translating it yields CAISETGVWTNQPQHF.

The chain carries TRBV10-3 and TRBJ2-7, with 9 bases aligning to TRBD1. CDR1 and CDR2 (germline): ENHRY, SYGVKD. The J segment lost 5 bases and the V segment lost 6 bases, leaving 11 bases of the junction unmatched. The CDR3 runs 15 residues. The chain's CDR3 is CAIRGIGQGPDEQYF. CDR3 DNA: TGTGCCATCAGGGGTATTGGACAGGGGCCCGACGAGCAGTACTTC.

This clone was seen a few times. The chain employs TRBV7-9 and TRBJ1-1; D is unresolved. Germline assignment: CDR1 SEHNR and CDR2 FQNEAQ (reference sequence). Between the trimmed V and J ends, which lost 2 bases and 2 bases, there was a span of 9 bases. CDR3 length: 14 residues. Here the CDR3 reads CASSLSGDNTEAFF. The DNA of the CDR3 is TGTGCCAGCAGCTTAAGCGGAGACAACACTGAAGCTTTCTTT. Full variable domain (rest looked up from reference TRBV7-9 and TRBJ1-1): DTGVSQNPRHKITKRGQNVTFRCDPISEHNRLYWYRQTLGQGPEFLTYFQNEAQLEKSRLLSDRFSAERPKGSFSTLEIQRTEQGDSAMYLCASSLSGDNTEAFFGQGTRLTVV.

The chain couples TRBV19 to TRBJ1-5; 9 nucleotides align to TRBD1. The CDR3 contains 16 residues. CDR1 and CDR2 (germline): LNHDA, SQIVND (reference sequence). After removal of 2 bases from V and 4 bases from J, the junction contained 6 bases not matched to a gene. The CDR3 DNA follows: TGTGCCAGTAGTATAACAGGAGGACAGGGGAATCAGCCCCAGCATTTT. Translation: CASSITGGQGNQPQHF.

The chain recombines TRBV9 with TRBJ2-7, with D possibly matching TRBD2 (5 bases). The germline V gene has CDR1 SGDLS and CDR2 YYNGEE. The V end was cut by 0 bases, the J end by 0 bases, with 10 bases between. The CDR3 spans 15 residues. The CDR3 DNA reads TGTGCCAGCAGCGTAGGCTGGGAGACCTCCTACGAGCAGTACTTC. Translation: CASSVGWETSYEQYF.

The CDR3 loop is CASSAGETQYF. As DNA, the CDR3 is TGTGCCAGCAGCGCGGGAGAGACCCAGTACTTC. The chain couples TRBV6-5 to TRBJ2-5; weak D call: TRBD2 (5 bases). Trimming took off 6 bases at V and 4 bases at J, with 6 bases between the two ends. The CDR3 is 11 amino acids. Germline V gene data show CDR1 as MNHEY and CDR2 as SVGAGI.

The chain joins TRBV7-9 to TRBJ1-2; 9 positions match TRBD1. Germline V gene sequence: CDR1 SEHNR, CDR2 FQNEAQ (reference sequence). With V trimmed by 0 bases and J by 6 bases, 8 bases remained unmatched. The CDR3 runs to 16 residues. CDR3 sequence reads: CASSLALGTGLDGYTF. The DNA for the CDR3 is TGTGCCAGCAGCTTAGCGCTCGGGACAGGGTTGGATGGCTACACCTTC.

The count of this clone is one. V usage is TRBV4-2 and J usage is TRBJ2-5; weak D call: TRBD2 (7 bases). The length of the CDR3 is 17 residues. V lost 1 base to trimming and J lost 5 bases, with 20 bases between them. The germline V gene encodes CDR1 LGHNA and CDR2 YNFKEQ. CDR3 DNA sequence: TGTGCCAGCAGCCAAGCTTGGCTAGCGGAAGGGGGGGAGACCCAGTACTTC. Protein: CASSQAWLAEGGETQYF.

The chain has TRBV5-6 and TRBJ2-2; D is undetermined. Trimming took off 1 base at V and 0 bases at J, with 4 bases between the two ends. Germline V gene data show CDR1 as SGHDT and CDR2 as YYEEEE. This CDR3 comprises 14 residues. The CDR3 DNA is TGTGCCAGCAGCTTGTACTCGAACACCGGGGAGCTGTTTTTT. Amino acid sequence: CASSLYSNTGELFF.

This chain joins TRBV27 and TRBJ2-2; 8 nucleotides match TRBD2. The germline V gene has CDR1 MNHEY and CDR2 SMNVEV (reference sequence). This CDR3 has 16 residues. V lost 2 bases and J lost 7; bases outside the gene matches: 9. The CDR3 loop is CASSLGTSFGGGELFF. The CDR3 nucleotides read TGTGCCAGCAGTTTAGGGACTAGTTTCGGTGGCGGGGAGCTGTTTTTT.

The V call is TRBV5-4, the J call TRBJ2-4; D possibly corresponds to TRBD2 (5 bases). The germline V and J ends were trimmed by 0 bases and 5 bases, with 15 bases remaining between them. The length of the CDR3 is 16 residues. Per the germline V gene, CDR1 is SGHNT and CDR2 is YYREEE (reference sequence). CDR3 in DNA: TGTGCCAGCAGCTTGGCCGGGATCGCGGCACAAAACATTCAGTACTTC. The encoded protein is CASSLAGIAAQNIQYF. The entire variable domain, with the rest obtained from reference TRBV5-4 and TRBJ2-4, is as follows: ETGVTQSPTHLIKTRGQQVTLRCSSQSGHNTVSWYQQALGQGPQFIFQYYREEENGRGNFPPRFSGLQFPNYSSELNVNALELDDSALYLCASSLAGIAAQNIQYFGAGTRLSVL.

The rearrangement links TRBV18 to TRBJ2-1, with TRBD2 identical over 12 bases. The CDR3 is made up of 17 amino acids. J was trimmed by 4 bases and V by 3 bases; bases with no gene match: 7. Per the germline V gene, CDR1 is KGHSH and CDR2 is LQKENI. As DNA, the CDR3 is TGTGCCAGCTCACCTATGACTAGCGGGGGAGTATACAATGAGCAGTTCTTC. Residues: CASSPMTSGGVYNEQFF.

The V call is TRBV7-2, the J call TRBJ2-7; a weak D match, TRBD2 (6 bases). V lost 5 bases to trimming and J lost 3 bases, with 11 bases between them. The CDR3 sequence is 13 residues long. Germline V lookup: CDR1 SGHTA, CDR2 FQGNSA. The CDR3 DNA reads as TGTGCCAGCAGCACCCGGGACTTCTACGAGCAGTACTTC. Translating it yields CASSTRDFYEQYF.

CDR3 sequence reads: CASSLLAANYGYTF. The CDR3 nucleotides are TGTGCCAGCAGCTTATTGGCAGCTAACTATGGCTACACCTTC. V gene TRBV7-2 combines with J gene TRBJ1-2; no reliable D call. CDR1 is SGHTA and CDR2 is FQGNSA in the germline V gene. The CDR3 contains 14 residues. V lost 2 bases and J lost 0, with 7 bases in between.

The chain has TRBV5-6 and TRBJ2-5; tentative D call: TRBD1 (5 bases). Per germline, CDR1 SGHDT and CDR2 YYEEEE. This CDR3 is 15 amino acids long. The V gene lost 0 bases and the J gene lost 2 bases, with 11 bases spanning the gap. The CDR3 sequence: CASSLGRATQETQYF. For the CDR3, the DNA is TGTGCCAGCAGCTTGGGCAGGGCGACACAAGAGACCCAGTACTTC.

The chain employs TRBV5-1 and TRBJ2-2, with TRBD1 matching over 7 bases. The CDR3 covers 16 residues. Trimming took 4 bases from V and 0 from J; bases not matched to a gene: 6. Germline CDR1 and CDR2: SGHRS and YFSETQ. The CDR3 DNA follows: TGCGCCAGCAGCGGGGACAGCCGTGCGAACACCGGGGAGCTGTTTTTT. Residues: CASSGDSRANTGELFF.